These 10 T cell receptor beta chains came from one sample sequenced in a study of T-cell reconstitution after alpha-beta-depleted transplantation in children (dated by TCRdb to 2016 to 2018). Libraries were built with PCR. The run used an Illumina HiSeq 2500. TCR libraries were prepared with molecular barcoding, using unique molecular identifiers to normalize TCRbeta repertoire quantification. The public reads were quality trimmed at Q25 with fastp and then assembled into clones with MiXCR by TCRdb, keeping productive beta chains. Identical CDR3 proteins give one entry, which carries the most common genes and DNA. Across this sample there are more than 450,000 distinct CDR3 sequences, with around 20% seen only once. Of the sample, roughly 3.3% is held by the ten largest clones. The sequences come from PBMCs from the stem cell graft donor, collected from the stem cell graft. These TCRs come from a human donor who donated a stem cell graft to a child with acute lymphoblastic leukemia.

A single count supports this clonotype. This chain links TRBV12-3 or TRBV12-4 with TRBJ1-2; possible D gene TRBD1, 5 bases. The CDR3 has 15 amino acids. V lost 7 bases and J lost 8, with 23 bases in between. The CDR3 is CASTLAFGHRDGYTF. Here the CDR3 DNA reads TGTGCCAGCACTTTGGCCTTCGGACACCGCGACGGCTACACCTTC.

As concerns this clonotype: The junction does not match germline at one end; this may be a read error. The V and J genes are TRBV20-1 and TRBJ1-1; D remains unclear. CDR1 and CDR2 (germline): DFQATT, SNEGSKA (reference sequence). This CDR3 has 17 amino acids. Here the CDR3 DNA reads TGCTGTGCTAGACCCGACCCCCATTTAACTTTTGCTGTCGAAGCTTTCTTT. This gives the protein CCARPDPHLTFAVEAFF.

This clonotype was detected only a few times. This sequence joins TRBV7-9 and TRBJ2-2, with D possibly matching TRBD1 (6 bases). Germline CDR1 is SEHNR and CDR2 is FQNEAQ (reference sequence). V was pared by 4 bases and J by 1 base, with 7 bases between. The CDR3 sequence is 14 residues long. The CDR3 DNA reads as TGTGCCAGCAGCTCGACAGGGAACACCGGGGAGCTGTTTTTT. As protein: CASSSTGNTGELFF.

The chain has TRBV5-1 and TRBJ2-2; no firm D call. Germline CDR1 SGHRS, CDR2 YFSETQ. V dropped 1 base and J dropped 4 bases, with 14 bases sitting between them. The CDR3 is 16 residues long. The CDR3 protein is CASSLRPPLPTGELFF. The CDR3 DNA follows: TGCGCCAGCAGCTTGAGGCCACCTCTGCCCACCGGGGAGCTGTTTTTT.

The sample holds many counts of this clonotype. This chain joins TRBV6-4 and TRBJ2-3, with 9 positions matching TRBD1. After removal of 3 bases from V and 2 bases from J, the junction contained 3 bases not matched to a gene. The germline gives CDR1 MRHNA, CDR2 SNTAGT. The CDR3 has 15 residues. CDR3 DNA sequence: TGTGCCAGCAGTGAGGACAGGGGCACCACAGATACGCAGTATTTT. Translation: CASSEDRGTTDTQYF.

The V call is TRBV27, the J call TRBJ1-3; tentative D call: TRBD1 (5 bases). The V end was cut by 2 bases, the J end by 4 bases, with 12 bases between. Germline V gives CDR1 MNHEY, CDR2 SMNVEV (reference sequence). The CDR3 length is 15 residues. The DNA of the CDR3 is TGTGCCAGCAGTTTAGAGGGGCGAAGGGGAAACACCATATATTTT. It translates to CASSLEGRRGNTIYF.

Here the CDR3 reads CASSLGFYNEQFF. DNA of the CDR3: TGTGCCAGCAGTTTGGGATTTTACAATGAGCAGTTCTTC. This chain joins TRBV27 and TRBJ2-1; D call uncertain. The V gene's germline CDR1 is MNHEY and CDR2 SMNVEV (reference sequence). Trimming stripped 3 bases from V and 4 bases from J, with 7 bases between. The CDR3 is made up of 13 amino acids.

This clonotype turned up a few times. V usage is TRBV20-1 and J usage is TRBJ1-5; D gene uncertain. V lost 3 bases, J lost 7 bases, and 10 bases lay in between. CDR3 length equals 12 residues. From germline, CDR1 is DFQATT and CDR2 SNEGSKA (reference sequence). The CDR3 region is CSASDNGQPQHF. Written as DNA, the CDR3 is TGCAGTGCTAGTGATAACGGGCAGCCCCAGCATTTT.

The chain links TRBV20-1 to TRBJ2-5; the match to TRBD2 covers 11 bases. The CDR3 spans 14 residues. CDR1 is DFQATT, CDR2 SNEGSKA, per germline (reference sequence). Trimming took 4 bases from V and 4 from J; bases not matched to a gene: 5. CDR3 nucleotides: TGCAGTGCTAATAGCGGGAGGGCCTCAGAGACCCAGTACTTC. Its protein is CSANSGRASETQYF.

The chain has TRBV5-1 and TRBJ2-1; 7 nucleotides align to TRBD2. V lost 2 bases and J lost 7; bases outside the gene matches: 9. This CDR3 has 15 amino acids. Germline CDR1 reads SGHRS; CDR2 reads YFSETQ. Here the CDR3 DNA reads TGCGCCAGCAGCTTTGGTGGGAGGGCCATTAATGAGCAGTTCTTC. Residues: CASSFGGRAINEQFF.